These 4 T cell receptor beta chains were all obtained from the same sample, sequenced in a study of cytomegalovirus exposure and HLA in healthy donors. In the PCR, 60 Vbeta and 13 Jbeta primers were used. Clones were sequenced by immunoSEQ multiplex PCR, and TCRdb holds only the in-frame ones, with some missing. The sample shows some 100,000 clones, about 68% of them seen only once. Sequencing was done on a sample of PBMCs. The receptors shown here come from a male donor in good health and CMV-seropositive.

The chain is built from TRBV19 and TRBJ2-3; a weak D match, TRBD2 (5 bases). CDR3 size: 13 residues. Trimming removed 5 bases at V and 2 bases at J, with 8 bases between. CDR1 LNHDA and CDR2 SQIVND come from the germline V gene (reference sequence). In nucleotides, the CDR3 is TGTGCCAGTAGTGAGGGCCACACAGATACGCAGTATTTT. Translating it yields CASSEGHTDTQYF.

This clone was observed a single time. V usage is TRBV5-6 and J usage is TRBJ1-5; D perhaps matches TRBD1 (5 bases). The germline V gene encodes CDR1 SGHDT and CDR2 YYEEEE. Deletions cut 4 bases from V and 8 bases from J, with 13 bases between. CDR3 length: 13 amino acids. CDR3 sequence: CASSLGRGEPQHF. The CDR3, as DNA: TGTGCCAGCAGCCTGGGACGGGGAGAGCCCCAGCATTTT.

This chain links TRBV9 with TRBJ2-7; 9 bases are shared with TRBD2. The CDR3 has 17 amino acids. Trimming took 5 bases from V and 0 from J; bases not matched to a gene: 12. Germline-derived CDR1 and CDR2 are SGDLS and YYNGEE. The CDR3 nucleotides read TGTGCCAGCAGTGCCTCCGCTTGGACTAGCGACTCCTACGAGCAGTACTTC. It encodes CASSASAWTSDSYEQYF.

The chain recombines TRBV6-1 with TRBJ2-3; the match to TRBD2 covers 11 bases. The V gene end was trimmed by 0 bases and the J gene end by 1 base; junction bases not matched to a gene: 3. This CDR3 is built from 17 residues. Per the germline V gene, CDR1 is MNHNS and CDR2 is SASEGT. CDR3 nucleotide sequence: TGTGCCAGCAGTGAAGCAGTGACTAGCGGGGGCACAGATACGCAGTATTTT. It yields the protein CASSEAVTSGGTDTQYF.